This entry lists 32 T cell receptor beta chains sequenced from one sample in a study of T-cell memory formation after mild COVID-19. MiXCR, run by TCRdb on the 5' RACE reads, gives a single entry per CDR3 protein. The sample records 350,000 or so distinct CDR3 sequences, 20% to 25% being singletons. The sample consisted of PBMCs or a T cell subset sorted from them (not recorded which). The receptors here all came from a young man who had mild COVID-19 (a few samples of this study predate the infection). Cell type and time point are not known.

CDR3 in amino acids: CASSLALAGGGQPQHF. The CDR3 region has the DNA TGCGCCAGCAGCTTGGCATTGGCAGGGGGCGGTCAGCCCCAGCATTTT. The rearrangement links TRBV5-1 to TRBJ1-5; 8 bases are shared with TRBD1. This CDR3 has 16 residues. Germline V gene lookup returns CDR1 SGHRS and CDR2 YFSETQ. J was trimmed by 6 bases and V by 0 bases; bases with no gene match: 8.

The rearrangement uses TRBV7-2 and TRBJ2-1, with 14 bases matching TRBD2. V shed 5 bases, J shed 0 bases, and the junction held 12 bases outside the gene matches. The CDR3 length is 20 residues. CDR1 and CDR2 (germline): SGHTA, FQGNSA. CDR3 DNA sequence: TGTGCCAGCAGCCGACCCACCGGGACTAGCGGGGGAAGCTCCTACAATGAGCAGTTCTTC. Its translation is CASSRPTGTSGGSSYNEQFF.

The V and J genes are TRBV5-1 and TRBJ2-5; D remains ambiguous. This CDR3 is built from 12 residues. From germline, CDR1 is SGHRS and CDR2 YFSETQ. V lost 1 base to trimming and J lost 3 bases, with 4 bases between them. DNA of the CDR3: TGCGCCAGCAGCTTGCCAGAAGAGACCCAGTACTTC. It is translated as CASSLPEETQYF.

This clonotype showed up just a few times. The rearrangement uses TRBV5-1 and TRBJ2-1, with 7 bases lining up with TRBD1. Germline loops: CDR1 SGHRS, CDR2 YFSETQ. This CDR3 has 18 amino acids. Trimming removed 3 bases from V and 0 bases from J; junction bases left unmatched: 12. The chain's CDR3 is CASSSRGIGRVSYNEQFF. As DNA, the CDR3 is TGCGCCAGCAGCTCCAGGGGGATTGGGCGGGTCTCCTACAATGAGCAGTTCTTC.

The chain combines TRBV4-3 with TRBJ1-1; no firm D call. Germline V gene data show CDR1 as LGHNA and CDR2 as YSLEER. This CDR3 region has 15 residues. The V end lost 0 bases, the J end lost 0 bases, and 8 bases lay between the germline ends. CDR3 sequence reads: CASSQDNRLNTEAFF. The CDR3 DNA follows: TGCGCCAGCAGCCAAGATAACAGATTGAACACTGAAGCTTTCTTT.

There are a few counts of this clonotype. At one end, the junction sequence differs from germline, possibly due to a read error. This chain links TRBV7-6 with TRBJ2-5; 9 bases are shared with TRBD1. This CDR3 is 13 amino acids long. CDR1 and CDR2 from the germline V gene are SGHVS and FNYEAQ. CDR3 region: CASSLGPRDRVLF. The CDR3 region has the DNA TGTGCCAGCAGCTTAGGACCCCGGGACAGGGTACTATTC.

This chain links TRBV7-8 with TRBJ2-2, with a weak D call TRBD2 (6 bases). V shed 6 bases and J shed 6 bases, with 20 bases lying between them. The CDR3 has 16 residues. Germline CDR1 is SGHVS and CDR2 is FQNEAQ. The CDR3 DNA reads TGTGCCAGCAGGGCCAATAACGCAGGGAGGTCCGGGGAGCTGTTTTTT. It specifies CASRANNAGRSGELFF.

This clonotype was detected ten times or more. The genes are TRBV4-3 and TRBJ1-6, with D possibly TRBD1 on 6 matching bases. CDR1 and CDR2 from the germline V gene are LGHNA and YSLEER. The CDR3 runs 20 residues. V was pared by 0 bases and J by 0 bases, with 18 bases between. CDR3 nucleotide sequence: TGCGCCAGCAGCCAAGATGGAGGGGGAGATACGAGCTCCTATAATTCACCCCTCCACTTT. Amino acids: CASSQDGGGDTSSYNSPLHF.

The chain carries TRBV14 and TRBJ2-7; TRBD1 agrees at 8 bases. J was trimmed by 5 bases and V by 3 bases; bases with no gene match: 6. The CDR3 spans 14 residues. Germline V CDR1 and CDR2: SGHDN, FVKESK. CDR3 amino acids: CASSHMTGVDEQYF. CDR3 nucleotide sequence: TGTGCCAGCAGCCATATGACAGGGGTAGACGAGCAGTACTTC. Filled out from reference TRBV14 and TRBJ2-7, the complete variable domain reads EAGVTQFPSHSVIEKGQTVTLRCDPISGHDNLYWYRRVMGKEIKFLLHFVKESKQDESGMPNNRFLAERTGGTYSTLKVQPAELEDSGVYFCASSHMTGVDEQYFGPGTRLTVT.

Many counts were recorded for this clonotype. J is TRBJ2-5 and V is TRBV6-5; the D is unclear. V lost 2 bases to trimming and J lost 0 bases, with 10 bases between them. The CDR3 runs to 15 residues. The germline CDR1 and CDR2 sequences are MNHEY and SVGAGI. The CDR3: CASSYVDANQETQYF. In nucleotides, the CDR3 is TGTGCCAGCAGTTACGTCGATGCTAACCAAGAGACCCAGTACTTC.

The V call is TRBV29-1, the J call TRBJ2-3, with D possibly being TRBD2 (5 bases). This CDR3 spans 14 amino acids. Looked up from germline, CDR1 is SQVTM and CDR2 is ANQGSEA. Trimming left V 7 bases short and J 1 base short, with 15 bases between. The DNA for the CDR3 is TGCAGCGCCGGCGGGTTCGGGGGCACAGATACGCAGTATTTT. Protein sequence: CSAGGFGGTDTQYF.

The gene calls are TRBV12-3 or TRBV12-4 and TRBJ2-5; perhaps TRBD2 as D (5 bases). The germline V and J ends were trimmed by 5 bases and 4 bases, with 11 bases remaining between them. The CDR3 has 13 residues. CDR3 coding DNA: TGTGCCAGCAGTGGCGGGTTTGGAGAGACCCAGTACTTC. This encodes CASSGGFGETQYF.

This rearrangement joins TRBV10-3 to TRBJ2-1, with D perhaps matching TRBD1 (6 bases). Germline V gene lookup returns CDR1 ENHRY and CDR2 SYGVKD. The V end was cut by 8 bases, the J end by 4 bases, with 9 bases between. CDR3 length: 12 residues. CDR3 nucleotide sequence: TGTGCCATCGGACAGCAATACAATGAGCAGTTCTTC. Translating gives CAIGQQYNEQFF.

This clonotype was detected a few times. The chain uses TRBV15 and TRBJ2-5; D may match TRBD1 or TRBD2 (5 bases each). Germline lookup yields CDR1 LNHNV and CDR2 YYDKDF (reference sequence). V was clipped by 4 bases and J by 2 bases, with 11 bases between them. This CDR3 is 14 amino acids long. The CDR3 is CATSTGTEQETQYF. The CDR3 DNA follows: TGTGCCACCAGCACCGGGACGGAACAAGAGACCCAGTACTTC.

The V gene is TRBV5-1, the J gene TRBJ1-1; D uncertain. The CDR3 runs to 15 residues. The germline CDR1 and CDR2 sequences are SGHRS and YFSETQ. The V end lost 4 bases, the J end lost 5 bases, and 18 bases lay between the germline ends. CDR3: CASSPPRGMRTEAFF. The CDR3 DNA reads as TGCGCCAGCAGCCCTCCTCGGGGAATGCGGACTGAAGCTTTCTTT.

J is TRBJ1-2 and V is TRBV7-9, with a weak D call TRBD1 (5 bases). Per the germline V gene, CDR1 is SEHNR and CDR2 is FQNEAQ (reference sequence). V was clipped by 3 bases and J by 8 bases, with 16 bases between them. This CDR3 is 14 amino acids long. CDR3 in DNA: TGTGCCAGCAGCTTTGGTGGGGGTTTCTCCGGCTACACCTTC. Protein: CASSFGGGFSGYTF.

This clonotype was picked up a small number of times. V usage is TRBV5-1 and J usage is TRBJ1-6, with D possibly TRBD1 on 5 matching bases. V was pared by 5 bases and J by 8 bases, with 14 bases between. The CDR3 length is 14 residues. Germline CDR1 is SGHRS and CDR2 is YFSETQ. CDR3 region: CASSSGTDDSPLHF. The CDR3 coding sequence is TGCGCCAGCAGTTCCGGGACGGATGATTCACCCCTCCACTTT. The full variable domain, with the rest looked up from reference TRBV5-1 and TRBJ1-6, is KAGVTQTPRYLIKTRGQQVTLSCSPISGHRSVSWYQQTPGQGLQFLFEYFSETQRNKGNFPGRFSGRQFSNSRSEMNVSTLELGDSALYLCASSSGTDDSPLHFGNGTRLTVT.

This CDR3 is CASSVSRGQENSPLHF. The CDR3 DNA reads TGTGCCAGCAGTGTGAGCAGGGGGCAGGAGAATTCACCCCTCCACTTT. The chain has TRBV6-1 and TRBJ1-6, with 8 bases matching TRBD1. CDR3 length: 16 residues. After removal of 4 bases from V and 7 bases from J, the junction contained 9 bases not matched to a gene. Germline V gene data show CDR1 as MNHNS and CDR2 as SASEGT.

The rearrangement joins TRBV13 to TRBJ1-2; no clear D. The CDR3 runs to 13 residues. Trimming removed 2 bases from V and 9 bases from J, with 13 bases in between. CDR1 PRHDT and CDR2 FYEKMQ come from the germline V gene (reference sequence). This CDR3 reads CASSLSQEVRYTF. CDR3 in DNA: TGTGCCAGCAGCTTAAGCCAGGAGGTCCGCTACACCTTC.

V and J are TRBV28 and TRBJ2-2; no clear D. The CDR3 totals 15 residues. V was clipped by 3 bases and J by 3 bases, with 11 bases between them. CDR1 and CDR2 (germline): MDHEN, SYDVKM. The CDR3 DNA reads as TGTGCCAGCAGTTTGGGTGGGCTTTACACCGGGGAGCTGTTTTTT. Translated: CASSLGGLYTGELFF.

Here the CDR3 reads CASSPYFGALDTQYF. CDR3 nucleotide sequence: TGCGCCAGCAGCCCGTATTTTGGAGCGTTAGATACGCAGTATTTT. The rearrangement joins TRBV5-1 to TRBJ2-3; D uncertain. The V end lost 4 bases, the J end lost 5 bases, and 17 bases lay between the germline ends. CDR1 and CDR2 (germline): SGHRS, YFSETQ. This CDR3 comprises 15 residues.

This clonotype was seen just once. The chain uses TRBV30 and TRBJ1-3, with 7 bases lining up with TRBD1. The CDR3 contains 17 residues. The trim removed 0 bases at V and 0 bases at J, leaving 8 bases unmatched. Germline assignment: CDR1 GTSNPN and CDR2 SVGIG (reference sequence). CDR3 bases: TGTGCCTGGAGTGTAATGACGGGACAGATCTCTGGAAACACCATATATTTT. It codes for CAWSVMTGQISGNTIYF.

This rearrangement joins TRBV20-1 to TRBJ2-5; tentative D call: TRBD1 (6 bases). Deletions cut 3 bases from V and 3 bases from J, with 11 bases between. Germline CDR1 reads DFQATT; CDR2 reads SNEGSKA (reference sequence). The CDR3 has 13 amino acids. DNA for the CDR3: TGCAGTGCTAGGGACAGTAACAAAGAGACCCAGTACTTC. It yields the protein CSARDSNKETQYF.

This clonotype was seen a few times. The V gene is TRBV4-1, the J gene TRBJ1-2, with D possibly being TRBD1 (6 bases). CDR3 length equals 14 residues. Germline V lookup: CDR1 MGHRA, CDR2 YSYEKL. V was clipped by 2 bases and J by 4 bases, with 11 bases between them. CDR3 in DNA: TGCGCCAGCAGCCAAATAGGACAGACCTATGGCTACACCTTC. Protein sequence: CASSQIGQTYGYTF.

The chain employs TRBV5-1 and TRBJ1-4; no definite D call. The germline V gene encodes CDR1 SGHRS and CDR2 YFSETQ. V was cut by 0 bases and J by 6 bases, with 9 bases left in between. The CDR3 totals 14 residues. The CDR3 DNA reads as TGCGCCAGCAGCTTGGATAAGTCGGATGAAAAACTGTTTTTT. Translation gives CASSLDKSDEKLFF.

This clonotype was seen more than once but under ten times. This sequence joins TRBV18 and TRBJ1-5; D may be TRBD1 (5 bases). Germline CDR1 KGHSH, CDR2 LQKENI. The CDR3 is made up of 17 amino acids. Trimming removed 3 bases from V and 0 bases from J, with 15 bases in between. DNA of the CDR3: TGTGCCAGCTCACCGGTTGGGGGACTGAGTAGCAATCAGCCCCAGCATTTT. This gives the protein CASSPVGGLSSNQPQHF.

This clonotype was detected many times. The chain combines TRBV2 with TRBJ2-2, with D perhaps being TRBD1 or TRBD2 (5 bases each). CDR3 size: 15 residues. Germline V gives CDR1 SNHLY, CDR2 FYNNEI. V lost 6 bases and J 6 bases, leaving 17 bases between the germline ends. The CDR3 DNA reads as TGTGCCAGCAGCTTGCTCGGGGCCCTGCCCGGGGAGCTGTTTTTT. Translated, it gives CASSLLGALPGELFF.

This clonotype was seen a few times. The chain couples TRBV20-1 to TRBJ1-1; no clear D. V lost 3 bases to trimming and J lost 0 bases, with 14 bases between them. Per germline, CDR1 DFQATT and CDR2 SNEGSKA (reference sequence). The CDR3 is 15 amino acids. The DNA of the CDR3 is TGCAGTGCTAGTCTAGACGGTTCTATGAACACTGAAGCTTTCTTT. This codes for CSASLDGSMNTEAFF.

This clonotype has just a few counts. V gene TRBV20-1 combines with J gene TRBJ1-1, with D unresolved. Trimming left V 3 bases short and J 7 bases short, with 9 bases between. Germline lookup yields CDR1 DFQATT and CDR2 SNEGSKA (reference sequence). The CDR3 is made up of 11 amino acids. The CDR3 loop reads CSARNGYEAFF. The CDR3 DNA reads TGCAGTGCTAGGAACGGTTATGAAGCTTTCTTT.

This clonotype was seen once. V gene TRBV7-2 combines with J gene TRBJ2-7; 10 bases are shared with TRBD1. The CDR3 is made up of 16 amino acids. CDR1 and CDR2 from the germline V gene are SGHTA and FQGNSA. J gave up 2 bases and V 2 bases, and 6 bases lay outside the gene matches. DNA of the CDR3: TGTGCCAGCAGCTTATCCGGGACAGGGGTCCCCTACGAGCAGTACTTC. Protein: CASSLSGTGVPYEQYF.

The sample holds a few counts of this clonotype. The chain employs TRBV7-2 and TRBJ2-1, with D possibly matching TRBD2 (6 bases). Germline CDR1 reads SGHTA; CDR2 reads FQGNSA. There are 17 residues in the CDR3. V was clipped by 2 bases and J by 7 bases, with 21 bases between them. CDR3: CASSLPLRGPYRNEQFF. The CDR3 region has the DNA TGTGCCAGCAGCTTACCTCTGCGGGGACCCTATCGGAATGAGCAGTTCTTC.

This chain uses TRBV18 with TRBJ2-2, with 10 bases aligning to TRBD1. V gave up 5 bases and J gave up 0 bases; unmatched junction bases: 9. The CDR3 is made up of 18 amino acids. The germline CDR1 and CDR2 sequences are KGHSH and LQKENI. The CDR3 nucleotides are TGTGCCAGCTCATTTTGGGACAGGGGTCCTACGAACACCGGGGAGCTGTTTTTT. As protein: CASSFWDRGPTNTGELFF. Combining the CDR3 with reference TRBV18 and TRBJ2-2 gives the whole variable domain NAGVMQNPRHLVRRRGQEARLRCSPMKGHSHVYWYRQLPEEGLKFMVYLQKENIIDESGMPKERFSAEFPKEGPSILRIQQVVRGDSAAYFCASSFWDRGPTNTGELFFGEGSRLTVL.